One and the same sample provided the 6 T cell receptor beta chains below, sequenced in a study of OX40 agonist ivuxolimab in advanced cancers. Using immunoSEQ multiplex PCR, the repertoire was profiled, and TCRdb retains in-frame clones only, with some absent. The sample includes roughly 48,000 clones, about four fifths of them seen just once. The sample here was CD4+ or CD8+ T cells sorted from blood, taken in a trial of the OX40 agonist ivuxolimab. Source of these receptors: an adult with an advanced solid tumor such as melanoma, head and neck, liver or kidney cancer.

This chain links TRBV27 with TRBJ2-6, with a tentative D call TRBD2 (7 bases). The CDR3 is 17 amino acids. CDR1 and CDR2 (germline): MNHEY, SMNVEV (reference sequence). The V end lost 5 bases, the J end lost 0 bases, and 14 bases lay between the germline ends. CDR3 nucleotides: TGTGCCAGCAGTAAACAGGGAGGGGTCTCTGGGGCCAACGTCCTGACTTTC. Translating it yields CASSKQGGVSGANVLTF.

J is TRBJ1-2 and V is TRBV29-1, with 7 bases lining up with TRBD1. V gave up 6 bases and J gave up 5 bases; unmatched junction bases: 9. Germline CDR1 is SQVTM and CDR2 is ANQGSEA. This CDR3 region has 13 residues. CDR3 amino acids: CSVGRDRRYGYTF. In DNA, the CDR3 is TGCAGCGTGGGCCGGGACAGAAGATATGGCTACACCTTC.

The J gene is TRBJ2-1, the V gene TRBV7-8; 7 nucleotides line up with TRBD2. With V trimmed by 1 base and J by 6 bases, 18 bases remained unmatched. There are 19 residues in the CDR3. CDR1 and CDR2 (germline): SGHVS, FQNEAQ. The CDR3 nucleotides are TGTGCCAGCAGCTTAGTGGCCCCCGCCCGTGGCGGGAGAGGCAATGAGCAGTTCTTC. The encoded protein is CASSLVAPARGGRGNEQFF.

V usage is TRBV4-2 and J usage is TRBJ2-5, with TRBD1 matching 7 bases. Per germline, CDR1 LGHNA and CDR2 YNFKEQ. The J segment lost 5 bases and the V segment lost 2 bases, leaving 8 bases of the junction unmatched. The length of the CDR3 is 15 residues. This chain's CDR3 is CASSQMTGSGETQYF. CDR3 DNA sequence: TGTGCCAGCAGCCAAATGACAGGGTCAGGGGAGACCCAGTACTTC.

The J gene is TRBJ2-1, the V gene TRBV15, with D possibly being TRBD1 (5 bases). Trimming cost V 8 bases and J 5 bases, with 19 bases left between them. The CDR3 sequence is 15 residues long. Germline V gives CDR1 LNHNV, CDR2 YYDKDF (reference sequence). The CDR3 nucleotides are TGTGCCACCCGTCCAGGACACAGACTGAACAATGAGCAGTTCTTC. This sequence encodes CATRPGHRLNNEQFF.

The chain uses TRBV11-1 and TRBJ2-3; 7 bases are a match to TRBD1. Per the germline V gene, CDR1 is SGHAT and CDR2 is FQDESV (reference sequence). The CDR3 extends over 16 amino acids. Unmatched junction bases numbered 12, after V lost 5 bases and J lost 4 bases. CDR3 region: CASSRGQINPPDTQYF. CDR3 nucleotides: TGTGCCAGCAGCCGGGGACAGATTAATCCTCCAGATACGCAGTATTTT.